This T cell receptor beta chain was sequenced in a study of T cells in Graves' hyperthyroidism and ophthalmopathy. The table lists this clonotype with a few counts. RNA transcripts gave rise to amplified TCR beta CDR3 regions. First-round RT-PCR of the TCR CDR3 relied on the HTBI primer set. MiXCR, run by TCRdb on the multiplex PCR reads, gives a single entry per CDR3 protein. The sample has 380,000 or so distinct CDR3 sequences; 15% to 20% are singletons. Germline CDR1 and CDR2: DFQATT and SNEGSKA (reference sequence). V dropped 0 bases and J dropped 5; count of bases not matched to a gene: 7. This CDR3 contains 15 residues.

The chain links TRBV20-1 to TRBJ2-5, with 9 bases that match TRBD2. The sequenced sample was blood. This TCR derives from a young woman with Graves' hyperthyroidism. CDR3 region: CSARDTLAGRETQYF. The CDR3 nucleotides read TGCAGTGCTAGAGATACCCTAGCGGGGAGGGAGACCCAGTACTTC.